The T cell receptor (beta chain) described here comes from a study of T cells after yellow fever vaccination. Findings of the study overall: The booster response re-showed most primary clones: approximately 95% CD4, over 80% CD8.

TCRdb re-called the 5' RACE reads through MiXCR, storing one row per CDR3 protein. The data show about 75,000 distinct CDR3 sequences, with around 7.7% seen just once and roughly 29% held by the top ten. This clonotype appeared many times. As yet, its antigen is unknown. The input for sequencing was CD8+ T cells sorted from PBMCs, taken approximately 11 days after the first yellow fever vaccination. The sequence derives from a man aged 18-30 years who received the YFV17D yellow fever vaccine.

CDR3 DNA sequence: TGTGCCAGCAGCCAAGATTATTGGACGGGAAGCAATCAGCCCCAGCATTTT. Its protein product is CASSQDYWTGSNQPQHF. The chain employs TRBV4-2 and TRBJ1-5, with no clear D. This CDR3 has 17 amino acids. CDR1 is LGHNA and CDR2 is YNFKEQ in the germline V gene. V lost 0 bases and J lost 1, with 13 bases in between.